What follows are 28 T cell receptor beta chains derived from one specimen sequenced in a study of Ad26.COV2.S vaccination and SARS-CoV-2 variants (dated by TCRdb to the early 2020s). Libraries were constructed by the immunoSEQ multiplex PCR assay. In its TCRdb copy, this immuneACCESS table keeps in-frame sequences only and misses some clones. Where compared with another copy, unresolved V genes explain less than half of these, and the others have no known cause. For this sample the table gives roughly 420,000 clones, of which 88% were detected only once. The ten biggest clones cover less than 4.5% of the sample. Per the publication, the treatment or condition label means: some 19 received Ad26.COV2.S at low or high dose, single or two shots; about five received placebo; per-sample allocation not given. Repertoires of vaccine and placebo recipients were sequenced from samples collected on day 63 after the first injection.

The material sequenced was peripheral blood, taken in a trial of Ad26.COV2.S vaccine versus placebo. These receptors came from a person aged 18-60 years who received the Ad26.COV2.S COVID-19 vaccine or a placebo.

The J gene is TRBJ1-3, the V gene TRBV5-1, with 7 bases identical to TRBD1. The CDR3 consists of 16 residues. Germline values: CDR1 SGHRS, CDR2 YFSETQ. V was clipped by 6 bases and J by 0 bases; unmatched bases: 9. CDR3 loop: CASKQGQTVSGNTIYF. The CDR3 coding sequence is TGCGCCAGCAAACAGGGACAGACCGTCTCTGGAAACACCATATATTTT.

About this clone itself: The germline gene is not matched at one end of the junction; a read error may be the cause. The chain couples TRBV7-8 to TRBJ1-6, with a possible D match to TRBD1 (5 bases). There are 14 residues in the CDR3. Germline values: CDR1 SGHVS, CDR2 FQNEAQ. The chain's CDR3 is CASSLGTGNSLLHF. The CDR3, as DNA: TGTGCCAGCAGCCTCGGGACTGGGAATTCACTCCTCCACTTT.

V gene TRBV19 combines with J gene TRBJ2-1, with a weak D call TRBD2 (5 bases). CDR1 LNHDA and CDR2 SQIVND come from the germline V gene (reference sequence). V lost 10 bases to trimming and J lost 4 bases, with 14 bases between them. There are 13 residues in the CDR3. CDR3 sequence reads: CATRLKGYNEQFF. The CDR3 DNA follows: TGTGCCACCCGACTAAAAGGATACAATGAGCAGTTCTTC.

The chain recombines TRBV19 with TRBJ2-7, with D hard to call. The V and J ends lost 5 bases and 0 bases respectively, with 8 bases between them. This CDR3 has 13 amino acids. Germline assignment: CDR1 LNHDA and CDR2 SQIVND (reference sequence). CDR3 nucleotide sequence: TGTGCCAGTAGTCCGAGTAGCTCCTACGAGCAGTACTTC. This encodes CASSPSSSYEQYF.

The DNA of the CDR3 is TGTGCCAGCAGTCTGGGACAGTCCTACGAGCAGTACTTC. The encoded protein is CASSLGQSYEQYF. This sequence joins TRBV27 and TRBJ2-7; 7 bases match TRBD1. The length of the CDR3 is 13 residues. CDR1 is MNHEY, CDR2 SMNVEV, per germline (reference sequence). J was trimmed by 1 base and V by 5 bases; bases with no gene match: 2.

The rearrangement uses TRBV6-4 and TRBJ2-2; a possible D gene is TRBD1 (5 bases). CDR1 and CDR2 from the germline V gene are MRHNA and SNTAGT. This CDR3 region has 14 residues. Trimming removed 7 bases at V and 4 bases at J, with 13 bases between. This CDR3 is CASTQGISTGELFF. The CDR3 DNA reads TGTGCCAGCACCCAGGGTATTAGCACCGGGGAGCTGTTTTTT.

The rearrangement joins TRBV19 to TRBJ1-2; 8 bases are shared with TRBD1. The CDR3 loop spans 12 amino acids. V was clipped by 5 bases and J by 14 bases; unmatched bases: 10. Germline-derived CDR1 and CDR2 are LNHDA and SQIVND (reference sequence). The CDR3 nucleotides read TGTGCCAGTAGTTTCCGGACAGGGCCTTGGACCTTC. Encoded protein: CASSFRTGPWTF.

The chain is built from TRBV6-2 or TRBV6-3 and TRBJ1-2, with D perhaps matching TRBD1 (5 bases). Germline V gene sequence: CDR1 MNHEY, CDR2 SVGEGT. V lost 0 bases and J lost 4, with 6 bases in between. The CDR3 runs 13 residues. The CDR3 sequence: CASSYSGGYGYTF. The DNA of the CDR3 is TGTGCCAGCAGTTACTCGGGGGGCTATGGCTACACCTTC.

V usage is TRBV6-2 or TRBV6-3 and J usage is TRBJ2-7; unclear D gene. The CDR3 is 14 residues long. Germline CDR1 reads MNHEY; CDR2 reads SVGEGT. Trimming cost V 5 bases and J 0 bases, with 11 bases left between them. The CDR3 loop is CASSTVASSYEQYF. The CDR3 nucleotides are TGTGCCAGCAGTACGGTGGCTAGCTCCTACGAGCAGTACTTC.

This rearrangement joins TRBV28 to TRBJ2-7; D is uncertain. Trimming removed 5 bases at V and 0 bases at J, with 17 bases between. The germline V gene has CDR1 MDHEN and CDR2 SYDVKM. This CDR3 is 16 amino acids long. CDR3 in DNA: TGTGCCAGCAGTACCCGTTGGACGGTGAGCTCCTACGAGCAGTACTTC. Translated, it gives CASSTRWTVSSYEQYF.

The chain carries TRBV12-3 or TRBV12-4 and TRBJ1-1; D possibly corresponds to TRBD1 (5 bases). Trimming stripped 6 bases from V and 11 bases from J, with 19 bases between. This CDR3 spans 13 amino acids. In nucleotides, the CDR3 is TGTGCCAGCAGCCCGAACCGGGACGCCCGGGCTTTCTTT. Amino acid sequence: CASSPNRDARAFF.

The chain uses TRBV23-1 and TRBJ1-6, with D hard to call. TRBV23-1 belongs to the ORF category, with a function that is uncertain. The V gene lost 2 bases and the J gene lost 2 bases, with 19 bases spanning the gap. The CDR3 runs 19 residues. The CDR3: CASSQVQTTPIPYNSPLHF. CDR3 sequence (DNA): TGCGCCAGCAGTCAAGTTCAGACGACCCCTATCCCCTATAATTCACCCCTCCACTTT.

This rearrangement joins TRBV5-5 to TRBJ2-2; D is unresolved. The CDR3 runs to 14 residues. The V end was cut by 9 bases, the J end by 0 bases, with 12 bases between. The germline V gene has CDR1 SGHKS and CDR2 YYEKEE (reference sequence). The DNA for the CDR3 is TGTGCCACCCGGTTTGGGGCGAACACCGGGGAGCTGTTTTTT. Translation: CATRFGANTGELFF.

The V call is TRBV3-1 (or the pseudogene TRBV3-2), the J call TRBJ1-2, with 10 bases that match TRBD1. This CDR3 comprises 16 residues. V was clipped by 5 bases and J by 8 bases; unmatched bases: 14. CDR1 is LGHDT and CDR2 is YNNKEL in the germline V gene (reference sequence). CDR3 sequence: CASSSGTGAGVVGYTF. CDR3 nucleotides: TGTGCCAGCAGCTCAGGGACAGGGGCAGGGGTTGTCGGCTACACCTTC.

On this clone: This may stem from a read error, because a much larger clone lies one nucleotide away. This chain connects TRBV6-1 to TRBJ2-1; D unclear. Germline V gene lookup returns CDR1 MNHNS and CDR2 SASEGT. The CDR3 is 13 amino acids. Trimming shortened V by 3 bases and J by 0 bases, and 3 bases separated the two germline ends. CDR3 sequence reads: CASSEDSYNEQFF. DNA of the CDR3: TGTGCCAGCAGTGAGGACTCCTACAATGAGCAGTTCTTC.

This clone was counted only a few times. CDR3 residues: CATSGGQNVEPQHF. CDR3 coding DNA: TGTGCCACCAGTGGAGGCCAAAACGTGGAGCCCCAGCATTTT. The chain couples TRBV24-1 to TRBJ1-5; D unresolved. Trimming stripped 5 bases from V and 8 bases from J, with 15 bases between. This CDR3 region has 14 residues. From germline, CDR1 is KGHDR and CDR2 SFDVKD.

The V and J genes are TRBV7-9 and TRBJ2-1, with D perhaps matching TRBD2 (5 bases). The CDR3 runs 12 residues. CDR1 and CDR2 from the germline V gene are SEHNR and FQNEAQ (reference sequence). V was trimmed by 4 bases and J by 5 bases, leaving 6 bases between them. In DNA, the CDR3 is TGTGCCAGCAGCTGGACTCACAATGAGCAGTTCTTC. The encoded protein is CASSWTHNEQFF. Supplemented by reference TRBV7-9 and TRBJ2-1, the full variable domain reads DTGVSQNPRHKITKRGQNVTFRCDPISEHNRLYWYRQTLGQGPEFLTYFQNEAQLEKSRLLSDRFSAERPKGSFSTLEIQRTEQGDSAMYLCASSWTHNEQFFGPGTRLTVL.

The chain is built from TRBV28 and TRBJ1-2; no firm D call. The CDR3 consists of 14 residues. The germline V gene has CDR1 MDHEN and CDR2 SYDVKM. V was shortened by 7 bases and J by 4 bases, with 16 bases between the two germline ends. CDR3 DNA sequence: TGTGCCAGCACTCCCCACGGACGGTCCTATGGCTACACCTTC. It specifies CASTPHGRSYGYTF.

The chain has TRBV24-1 and TRBJ1-2; 12 nucleotides agree with TRBD1. This CDR3 region has 16 residues. V lost 4 bases and J lost 7; bases outside the gene matches: 9. Germline-derived CDR1 and CDR2 are KGHDR and SFDVKD. The CDR3 region is CATSEGTGTGGGGYTF. In nucleotides, the CDR3 is TGTGCCACCAGTGAAGGAACCGGGACAGGGGGCGGTGGCTACACCTTC.

V usage is TRBV10-3 and J usage is TRBJ1-4, with 7 bases matching TRBD1. Looked up from germline, CDR1 is ENHRY and CDR2 is SYGVKD. This CDR3 comprises 13 residues. Trimming cost V 6 bases and J 6 bases; bases outside gene matches: 4. The CDR3 DNA sequence: TGTGCCATCAGCCTAACAGGGGATGAAAAACTGTTTTTT. Protein sequence: CAISLTGDEKLFF.

The rearrangement links TRBV4-1 to TRBJ2-7; possibly TRBD1 for D (6 bases). Trimming stripped 4 bases from V and 0 bases from J, with 13 bases between. Germline V lookup: CDR1 MGHRA, CDR2 YSYEKL. CDR3 length: 15 residues. The CDR3 bases are TGCGCCAGCAGCCCATCAGGGACAAGCTCCTACGAGCAGTACTTC. This sequence encodes CASSPSGTSSYEQYF.

J is TRBJ1-5 and V is TRBV12-1; TRBD1 is taken as the D call from the table, unchecked against the DNA. TRBV12-1 is classified as a pseudogene. CDR3 length: 15 amino acids. CDR3 residues: CASSFKQGENQPQHF. DNA for the CDR3: TGTGCCAGCAGCTTTAAACAGGGGGAGAATCAGCCCCAGCATTTT.

The J gene is TRBJ2-5, the V gene TRBV9, with 13 bases aligning to TRBD2. Germline V gene sequence: CDR1 SGDLS, CDR2 YYNGEE. This CDR3 region has 16 residues. V lost 3 bases, J lost 1 base, and 3 bases stayed unmatched. Written as DNA, the CDR3 is TGTGCCAGCAGCGCCAGGACTAGCGGGGGCCAAGAGACCCAGTACTTC. Translation gives CASSARTSGGQETQYF.

This clone was seen many times. This chain joins TRBV27 and TRBJ2-1; the D is unclear. V was shortened by 2 bases and J by 2 bases, with 7 bases between the two germline ends. The V gene's germline CDR1 is MNHEY and CDR2 SMNVEV (reference sequence). The CDR3 covers 14 residues. CDR3 in amino acids: CASSLSRTYNEQFF. The CDR3, as DNA: TGTGCCAGCAGTTTAAGTAGGACCTACAATGAGCAGTTCTTC.

This chain joins TRBV7-9 and TRBJ2-2; D gene unclear. This CDR3 contains 11 residues. Per the germline V gene, CDR1 is SEHNR and CDR2 is FQNEAQ (reference sequence). Trimming removed 6 bases from V and 3 bases from J, with 2 bases in between. The CDR3 here is CASSYTGELFF. The CDR3 DNA sequence: TGTGCCAGCAGTTACACCGGGGAGCTGTTTTTT. Full variable domain (remainder filled in from reference TRBV7-9 and TRBJ2-2): DTGVSQNPRHKITKRGQNVTFRCDPISEHNRLYWYRQTLGQGPEFLTYFQNEAQLEKSRLLSDRFSAERPKGSFSTLEIQRTEQGDSAMYLCASSYTGELFFGEGSRLTVL.

This sequence joins TRBV4-1 and TRBJ2-7; 8 bases are shared with TRBD2. Losses at the gene ends were 4 bases for V and 3 bases for J; bases not matched to a gene: 8. Germline-derived CDR1 and CDR2 are MGHRA and YSYEKL. CDR3 length: 15 amino acids. The CDR3: CASSPSTRGGYEQYF. The CDR3 DNA reads as TGCGCCAGCAGCCCCTCTACACGGGGGGGCTACGAGCAGTACTTC.

The V and J genes are TRBV15 and TRBJ2-5; 10 bases line up with TRBD1. V lost 5 bases, J lost 1 base, and 4 bases stayed unmatched. The CDR3 has 15 amino acids. From germline, CDR1 is LNHNV and CDR2 YYDKDF (reference sequence). The CDR3 nucleotides are TGTGCCACCAGCCGGACAGGGGGGGCCCAAGAGACCCAGTACTTC. Its protein is CATSRTGGAQETQYF.

This sequence joins TRBV24-1 and TRBJ1-5; D might be TRBD1 (5 bases). The V end lost 9 bases, the J end lost 6 bases, and 11 bases lay between the germline ends. Germline V CDR1 and CDR2: KGHDR, SFDVKD. This CDR3 is 12 amino acids long. The CDR3 DNA follows: TGTGCCACCTCATTTGGGGGTCAGCCCCAGCATTTT. Its translation is CATSFGGQPQHF.